This T cell receptor beta chain was sequenced in a study of control samples from healthy donors and cancer patients. The method was immunoSEQ multiplex PCR; TCRdb's version includes in-frame clones alone and lacks a portion of them. The table has 120,000 or so clones, approximately 87% seen once. The receptor was derived from a man in his 60s in good health. The specimen sequenced was blood.

CDR3 in DNA: TGTGCCAGCAGCTTAAGGCGGGACAGGTCTGACGAGCAGTACTTC. It is translated as CASSLRRDRSDEQYF. The chain links TRBV7-2 to TRBJ2-7; 8 nucleotides line up with TRBD1. The CDR3 is 15 residues long. CDR1 is SGHTA and CDR2 is FQGNSA in the germline V gene. J gave up 5 bases and V 2 bases, and 8 bases lay outside the gene matches. The whole variable domain, filled in from reference TRBV7-2 and TRBJ2-7, reads GAGVSQSPSNKVTEKGKDVELRCDPISGHTALYWYRQSLGQGLEFLIYFQGNSAPDKSGLPSDRFSAERTGGSVSTLTIQRTQQEDSAVYLCASSLRRDRSDEQYFGPGTRLTVT.